This paragraph reports one T cell receptor (beta chain). What antigen it recognizes has not been identified. Per-base quality was not reported, and no clone a single base away is much larger than it. Amplification of TCR beta CDR3 regions was carried out from RNA transcripts. The TCR CDR3 was subjected to a first round of RT-PCR using the HTBI primer set and the Qiagen OneStep RT-PCR kit. Libraries were constructed in a second round of multiplex PCR, after which size selection and purification were carried out. The libraries were sequenced on an Illumina HiSeq2000 using paired-end 100 bp reads. For the original study's pipeline: SOAPnuke was used to process the raw data, removing reads that contained adapters or uncalled bases, had a mean Phred below 15, or lacked an exact match to the constant primer or identifier. High-quality paired reads were merged using COPE v1.2.5, and each unique nucleotide sequence was defined as a clonotype. MiTCR v1.1 was used to align clonotypes to the IMGT TRBV, TRBD and TRBJ reference segments. The analysis was restricted to V-J combinations with a frequency above 0.0001, which together covered about 99% of the repertoires. The TCS score was defined as F50 (clonal expansion) divided by E x V (chaos), with BLOSUM62-based TCRdist calculated between CDR3 peptides within each V-J. Welch's t-statistics and random forest reduced 450 to 600 V-J features to 13, which were used in a naive Bayes classifier (R e1071). TCRdb applied fastp at Q25 and MiXCR to the public reads, then kept only in-frame beta chains. CDR3 protein sequences are deduplicated, and each keeps its most common genes and DNA. These V and J calls originate from TCRdb's pipeline instead of the authors' own analysis. The sample includes some 510,000 distinct CDR3 sequences, with 46% observed a single time. Jointly, the top ten make up approximately 8.2% of the sample.

Stable Graves' hyperthyroidism was defined as the absence of progression to ophthalmopathy over 18 months of follow-up. Hyperthyroidism patients were newly diagnosed, had a disease duration of under 2 months, and were aged 18 to 65 years. Exclusion was applied to patients with uncontrolled infections, other autoimmune diseases, pregnancy or lactation. Diagnoses were established on the basis of clinical symptoms, serum thyroxine and TRAb, thyroid ultrasound, and orbital computed tomography. Total RNA was extracted using Trizol reagent, and RNA quality was assessed on an Agilent 2100 Bioanalyzer. From its cysteine to its phenylalanine, the CDR3 spans 15 amino acids. Kept here is only the CDR3 DNA, which spans 45 bases and is read in frame from base 1. The junction shows trimming of 0 bases on V and 5 bases on J, and the gene matches do not reach 4 bases of it. For CDR1 and CDR2, the germline V gene (reference sequence) lists SEHNR and FQNEAQ.

This record belongs to a study of T cells in Graves' hyperthyroidism and ophthalmopathy (dated by TCRdb to about 2019). Background on the whole study: A discovery cohort of approximately 100 patients, 43 with Graves' ophthalmopathy and 57 with stable Graves' hyperthyroidism, was used to find distinguishing TCR V-J signatures. Prospective prediction of ophthalmopathy was tested in an independent validation cohort of fewer than 20 hyperthyroidism patients and 15 to 17 patients who later progressed to ophthalmopathy. For training and testing, the roughly 100 patients in the discovery cohort were randomly divided in a 7:3 ratio. Thyroid tissue and blood T-cell repertoires from several Graves' hyperthyroidism patients were also compared in the study. Once sampling was done, hyperthyroidism patients were given methimazole at a starting dose of 30 mg daily, whereas ophthalmopathy patients were given high-dose intravenous methylprednisolone. The paper reports TCR Vbeta CDR3 sequencing of about 140 peripheral blood samples: approximately 41 ophthalmopathy, fewer than 80 hyperthyroidism and approximately 17 progressor patients. Beyond this particular receptor, the publication reports: During validation, the model predicted progression to ophthalmopathy a median of approximately 6 months ahead of onset, with around 71% sensitivity and 72% to 85% specificity. A 13 V-J signature model separated ophthalmopathy from stable hyperthyroidism, with roughly 88% sensitivity and approximately 81% specificity in cross-validation and 80%/75% in testing. Blood samples also contained most of the expanded thyroid clonotypes (frequency above 0.001), which suggests that blood repertoires may reflect thyroid immune responses. No statistical method was used to set the sample size in advance, and investigators knew the group allocation.

The clonotype originates from a young woman with Graves' hyperthyroidism. Donor details come from another sample of the same person, matched by shared clones. The chain is encoded by TRBV7-9 joined to TRBJ1-1; TRBD1 matches 9 bases in the middle. The sample comprised peripheral blood or thyroid tissue (not recorded which). The DNA sequence reads TGTGCCAGCAGCTTAGCAGGGACAGGGAAAACTGAAGCTTTCTTT. Translated, this is CASSLAGTGKTEAFF.